There are a few counts of the clone carrying this T cell receptor beta chain. Its antigen is not identified. The sample belongs to a study of CD8+ T cells in alopecia areata. Study-level results: Sequenced scalp T cells also include alphabeta T cells resident in normal skin. Lesional scalp displayed greater clonality than normal scalp, most notably in alopecia totalis/universalis.

Following RNA extraction, reverse transcription yielded cDNA that acted as the sequencing template. The protocol was immunoSEQ multiplex PCR, while the TCRdb copy is restricted to in-frame clones and leaves out a portion. The sample comprises 150,000 to 200,000 clones, about three fifths of which are singletons, and 4.8% rests with the top ten. CDR1 and CDR2 from the germline V gene are SGHNT and YYREEE (reference sequence). The CDR3 length is 15 residues. Unmatched junction bases numbered 6, after V lost 0 bases and J lost 9 bases. This chain joins TRBV5-4 and TRBJ2-1; 10 bases are a match to TRBD2. This TCR came from a human donor in good health. Sequenced material: CD4+ T cells sorted from blood. This CDR3 reads CASSLVLAGAVEQFF. The CDR3 DNA sequence: TGTGCCAGCAGCTTGGTCCTAGCGGGAGCGGTTGAGCAGTTCTTC.